The 10 T cell receptor beta chains below were found in one sample sequenced in a study of blood T cell repertoires in COVID-19. Profiling relied on immunoSEQ multiplex PCR, and the TCRdb table lists in-frame clones only, not all of them. The sample consists of 100,000 to 150,000 clones, roughly two thirds of them appearing once. The sample was peripheral blood. The receptor source for this set is a woman aged 70-85 years with acute or convalescent COVID-19.

The chain couples TRBV14 to TRBJ2-7; no clear D. The germline V gene encodes CDR1 SGHDN and CDR2 FVKESK. Trimming shortened V by 4 bases and J by 2 bases, and 15 bases separated the two germline ends. The CDR3 has 15 amino acids. Here the CDR3 DNA reads TGTGCCAGCAGCCGGGTTAGTGGAGCTCCCTACGAGCAGTACTTC. Residues: CASSRVSGAPYEQYF. Full variable domain (outside the CDR3, taken from reference TRBV14 and TRBJ2-7): EAGVTQFPSHSVIEKGQTVTLRCDPISGHDNLYWYRRVMGKEIKFLLHFVKESKQDESGMPNNRFLAERTGGTYSTLKVQPAELEDSGVYFCASSRVSGAPYEQYFGPGTRLTVT.

Written as DNA, the CDR3 is TGCGCCAGCAGCCAAACAGGGGGCGCAGGATACGAGCAGTACTTC. Protein: CASSQTGGAGYEQYF. V gene TRBV4-1 combines with J gene TRBJ2-7; 9 nucleotides agree with TRBD1. V lost 2 bases to trimming and J lost 4 bases; unmatched junction nucleotides: 6. Germline CDR1 reads MGHRA; CDR2 reads YSYEKL. CDR3 length: 15 amino acids.

The chain links TRBV28 to TRBJ2-7, with 14 bases fitting TRBD2. CDR1 MDHEN and CDR2 SYDVKM come from the germline V gene. CDR3 length equals 15 residues. Trimming cost V 5 bases and J 7 bases; bases outside gene matches: 7. The CDR3 DNA reads as TGTGCCAGCAGTCCACCGGGACTAGCGGGAGTAGAGCAGTACTTC. It is translated as CASSPPGLAGVEQYF.

The genes are TRBV2 and TRBJ2-7, with 11 bases fitting TRBD2. The germline CDR1 and CDR2 sequences are SNHLY and FYNNEI. With 9 bases clipped from V and 2 bases from J, the junction kept 6 bases outside the gene matches. The CDR3 loop spans 14 amino acids. The CDR3 region is CARGGTSGTYEQYF. The CDR3 bases are TGTGCCAGGGGAGGGACTAGCGGCACCTACGAGCAGTACTTC.

The rearrangement links TRBV6-6 to TRBJ2-7, with a tentative D call TRBD1 (6 bases). V was trimmed by 5 bases and J by 6 bases, leaving 17 bases between them. The germline CDR1 and CDR2 sequences are MNHNY and SVGAGI (reference sequence). The CDR3 has 14 residues. CDR3 DNA sequence: TGTGCCAGCAGTCCCGTAGGACAGATCGGCGAGCAGTACTTC. It codes for CASSPVGQIGEQYF.

The V gene is TRBV6-5, the J gene TRBJ2-1; 10 bases match TRBD2. The CDR3 length is 14 residues. The V gene end was trimmed by 6 bases and the J gene end by 7 bases; junction bases not matched to a gene: 6. CDR1 is MNHEY, CDR2 SVGAGI, per germline. Here the CDR3 reads CASSRGLAQNEQFF. In DNA form, the CDR3 reads TGTGCCAGCAGCAGGGGACTAGCGCAGAATGAGCAGTTCTTC.

The gene calls are TRBV20-1 and TRBJ2-5; TRBD2 aligns across 11 bases. Trimming cost V 3 bases and J 5 bases; bases outside gene matches: 5. Germline CDR1 DFQATT, CDR2 SNEGSKA (reference sequence). The CDR3 consists of 14 residues. Here the CDR3 reads CSASIAGGAETQYF. CDR3 coding DNA: TGCAGTGCTAGTATAGCGGGGGGGGCGGAGACCCAGTACTTC.

J is TRBJ1-4 and V is TRBV12-3 or TRBV12-4; D not certain. This CDR3 is built from 12 residues. The V gene lost 3 bases and the J gene lost 8 bases, with 7 bases spanning the gap. CDR3 bases: TGTGCCAGCAGTTTGCTGAGGGAAAAACTGTTTTTT. Protein product: CASSLLREKLFF.

J is TRBJ1-2 and V is TRBV6-5, with 9 nucleotides matching TRBD1. This CDR3 contains 14 residues. With V trimmed by 6 bases and J by 5 bases, 7 bases remained unmatched. Germline lookup yields CDR1 MNHEY and CDR2 SVGAGI. The CDR3 loop is CASRSRQGVYGYTF. In DNA form, the CDR3 reads TGTGCCAGCAGAAGCAGACAGGGGGTGTATGGCTACACCTTC.

The V and J genes are TRBV4-2 and TRBJ2-3; no definite D call. The CDR3 covers 17 residues. The V end was cut by 0 bases, the J end by 1 base, with 14 bases between. Per the germline V gene, CDR1 is LGHNA and CDR2 is YNFKEQ. The CDR3 nucleotides read TGTGCCAGCAGCCAAGATGCGGCTAGGTCTGGCACAGATACGCAGTATTTT. Translating it yields CASSQDAARSGTDTQYF.